Listed below are T cell receptor beta chains from one sample, sequenced in a study of T cell responses to AZD1222 COVID-19 vaccine. The protocol was immunoSEQ multiplex PCR, while the TCRdb copy is restricted to in-frame clones and leaves out a portion. The repertoire holds more than 95,000 clones, less than 95% seen once, with 7.2% in the top ten. The starting material was peripheral blood, obtained on day 0 of AZD1222 vaccination. The receptors here all came from an adult in good health. The conserved cysteine and the conserved F or W are not part of the CDR3 here.

TRBV7-9	TRBJ1-6	ASSQTRQDNSPLH
TRBV12-3/TRBV12-4	TRBJ2-7	ASRSSGAYEQY
TRBV27	TRBJ2-3	ASTRTSTDTQY
TRBV19	TRBJ1-5	ASSPGTGEQPQH
TRBV7-9	TRBJ2-1	ASSHPGTSGNEQF
TRBV4-1	TRBJ2-1	ASSQEWGPHNEQF
TRBV4-3	TRBJ1-2	ASSQTLGENYGYT
TRBV6-7	TRBJ1-6	ASSYPTGTGNSPLH
TRBV28	TRBJ1-6	ASSLMGENSPLH
TRBV21-1	TRBJ2-7	ASSDRDSRTGDEQY
TRBV7-9	TRBJ1-2	ASSTGTGGVYGYT
TRBV28	TRBJ2-7	ASSLSTQASVHEQY
TRBV20-1	TRBJ2-1	SASFGFGYEQF
TRBV9	TRBJ1-4	ASSERGRGGYEKLF
TRBV6-1	TRBJ1-6	ASSSTGLGVSPLH
TRBV6-5	TRBJ2-5	ASSPWFETQETQY
TRBV12-3/TRBV12-4	TRBJ1-5	ASSLGNQPQH
TRBV19	TRBJ1-5	ASSSRDSNQPQH
TRBV29-1	TRBJ2-7	SVEVGSYEQY
TRBV9	TRBJ2-1	ASSVSGRVDEQF
TRBV4-2	TRBJ1-4	ASSQEGEKLF
TRBV19	TRBJ1-2	ASSIELLQGVDGYT
TRBV4-3	TRBJ2-4	ASSQSRQAKNIQY
TRBV28	TRBJ1-1	ASSDGGRDTEAF
TRBV29-1	TRBJ2-1	SGIWESSYNEQF
TRBV10-3	TRBJ1-5	AISETGAGYSNQPQH
TRBV6-5	TRBJ1-2	ASSRTELYGYT
TRBV6-5	TRBJ2-7	ASSTFSGRAGEQY
TRBV7-2	TRBJ1-1	ASTTDRVTEAF
TRBV7-9	TRBJ2-2	ASSFGTGRAGELF
TRBV27	TRBJ1-3	ASRRRDSLASGNTIY
TRBV6-5	TRBJ1-2	ASSYSAQGDYGYT
TRBV19	TRBJ2-1	ASSIGFPGQF
TRBV5-4	TRBJ1-4	ASSLGAGQVYGEKLF
TRBV28	TRBJ1-1	ASSFGDFETF
TRBV28	TRBJ2-7	ASSSGGSTYEQY
TRBV12-5	TRBJ2-1	ASRGGAYNEQF
TRBV25-1	TRBJ2-7	ASSELDRSYEQY
TRBV7-2	TRBJ1-1	ASSKEGRGLDTEAF
TRBV6-2/TRBV6-3	TRBJ1-5	ASSTPGQFQPQH
TRBV5-1	TRBJ2-1	ASSLVSDFYNEQF
TRBV14	TRBJ2-7	ASSSAGGGYEQY
TRBV2	TRBJ1-2	ASSERTGDYGYT
TRBV21-1	TRBJ1-4	ASSESGSGDEKLF
TRBV2	TRBJ2-1	ASSEAQGGSEQF
TRBV20-1	TRBJ2-1	SSSRLVEQF
TRBV9	TRBJ2-7	ASSAPSGSSYEQY
TRBV14	TRBJ2-1	ASSQVGTVPPYNEQF
TRBV28	TRBJ2-1	ASSLFRGVTYNEQF
TRBV5-6	TRBJ2-4	ASSSGPESLAKNIQY
TRBV9	TRBJ2-3	ASSVAGGGADTQY
TRBV28	TRBJ1-2	ASSLWEGAGYGYT
TRBV5-5	TRBJ1-1	ASSFLTVNTEAF